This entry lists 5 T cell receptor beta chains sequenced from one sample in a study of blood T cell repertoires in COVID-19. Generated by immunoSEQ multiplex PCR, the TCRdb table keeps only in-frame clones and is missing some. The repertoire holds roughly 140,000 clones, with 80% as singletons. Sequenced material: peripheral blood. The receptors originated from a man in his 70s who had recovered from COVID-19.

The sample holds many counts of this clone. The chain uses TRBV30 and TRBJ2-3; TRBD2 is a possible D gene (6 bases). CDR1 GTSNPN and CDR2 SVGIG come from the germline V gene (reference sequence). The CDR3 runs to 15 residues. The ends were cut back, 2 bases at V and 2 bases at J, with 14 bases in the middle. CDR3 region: CAWSPLASHTDTQYF. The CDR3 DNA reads TGTGCCTGGAGTCCCCTAGCGTCGCACACAGATACGCAGTATTTT.

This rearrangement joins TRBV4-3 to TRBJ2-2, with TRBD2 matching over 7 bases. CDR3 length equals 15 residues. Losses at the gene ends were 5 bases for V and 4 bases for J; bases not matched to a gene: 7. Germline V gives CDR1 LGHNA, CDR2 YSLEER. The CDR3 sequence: CASSTGTTVTGELFF. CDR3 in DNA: TGCGCCAGCAGCACCGGGACTACGGTCACCGGGGAGCTGTTTTTT.

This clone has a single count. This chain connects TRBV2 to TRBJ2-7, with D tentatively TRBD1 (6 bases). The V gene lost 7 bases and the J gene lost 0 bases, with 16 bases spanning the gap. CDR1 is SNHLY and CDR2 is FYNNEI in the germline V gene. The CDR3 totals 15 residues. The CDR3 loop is CASTPVAGVSYEQYF. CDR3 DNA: TGTGCCAGCACCCCAGTGGCAGGGGTCTCCTACGAGCAGTACTTC.

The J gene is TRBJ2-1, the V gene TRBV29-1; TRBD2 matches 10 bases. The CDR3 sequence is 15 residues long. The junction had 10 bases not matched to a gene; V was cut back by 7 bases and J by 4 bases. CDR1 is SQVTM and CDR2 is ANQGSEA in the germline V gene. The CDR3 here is CSGEGLAAKYNEQFF. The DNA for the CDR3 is TGCAGCGGGGAAGGACTAGCGGCAAAATACAATGAGCAGTTCTTC.

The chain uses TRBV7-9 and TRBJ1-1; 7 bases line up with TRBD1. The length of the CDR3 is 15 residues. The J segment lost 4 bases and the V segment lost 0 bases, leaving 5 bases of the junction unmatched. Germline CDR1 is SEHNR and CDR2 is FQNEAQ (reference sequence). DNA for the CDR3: TGTGCCAGCAGCTTAGCGGGGACAGTGGTCACTGAAGCTTTCTTT. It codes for CASSLAGTVVTEAFF. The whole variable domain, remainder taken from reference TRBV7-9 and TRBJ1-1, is DTGVSQNPRHKITKRGQNVTFRCDPISEHNRLYWYRQTLGQGPEFLTYFQNEAQLEKSRLLSDRFSAERPKGSFSTLEIQRTEQGDSAMYLCASSLAGTVVTEAFFGQGTRLTVV.